The present entry profiles one T cell receptor (beta chain) with its context. Its antigen specificity is not known. Base-call qualities are not available, and no considerably larger clone is one nucleotide away. This sample stems from a study of cytomegalovirus exposure and HLA in healthy donors (dated by TCRdb to about 2017). For context, the study as a whole: According to a later analysis, one platform produced both the 120 validation repertoires and the 666 repertoires of the first cohort. In addition to the first cohort of around 670 subjects, a separate validation cohort of some 120 different subjects was used. The aim of the study was to test whether cataloging public T cell receptors could identify signatures of past pathogen exposure. To predict cytomegalovirus infection status, the study combined high-throughput TCR immunosequencing, statistical association of individual TCRs with disease status, and machine learning. Results the study describes overall, beyond this receptor: Subsequent analysis determined that TCRs grouped into clusters in the first cohort also showed a tendency toward co-occurrence across the approximately 120 validation repertoires, and approximately 93% of cluster scores exceeded 0. Cytomegalovirus status was reported to be diagnosed by the classifier with high specificity and sensitivity in both the original and validation cohorts. It was suggested by the authors that the approach could potentially be generalized to other disease states and immunological phenotypes. The study gave a list of under 200 TCR beta chains associated with cytomegalovirus. All 120 or so repertoires were used to score co-occurrence in the validation cohort in a later analysis, because that analysis had no HLA typing for the cohort. In vitro tests confirmed that three of the cytomegalovirus-associated TCR beta chains recognize cytomegalovirus antigens. Across donors, most TCR sequences were observed very rarely, whereas some public TCRs were present in many individuals.

Receptor amplification or capture employed the immunoSEQ multiplex PCR assay. Regarding the original processing steps: A statistical classification framework was developed to diagnose cytomegalovirus status using the catalog of TCR beta chain sequences. Imported from immuneACCESS, the table was reduced by TCRdb to in-frame sequences with V and J called. These copies leave out some clones; in studies compared against another copy, an unresolved V gene accounts for under half, and the cause of the remainder is not known. Clone size and V and J calls were adopted from that table, with D and trimming inferred from the DNA. For this sample there are about 110,000 clones; 89% appear just once. Jointly, the top ten make up 1.9% of the sample. The donors belonged to the validation cohort of over a hundred subjects, which was separate from the 666-subject first cohort. This receptor was obtained from a woman between 18 and 30 years old in good health and CMV-seronegative. The source material was PBMCs.

The nucleotide sequence is TGTGCCAGCAGTTTCGCCGGTGAAGGGGCGGTTGGAAACACCATATATTTT. It encodes CASSFAGEGAVGNTIYF. The chain joins TRBV28 to TRBJ1-3; TRBD1 is possibly the D segment (5 matching bases). The CDR3 numbers 17 residues from cysteine through phenylalanine. Only CDR3 DNA remains: 51 bases, in frame from the first base. In the germline V gene, CDR1 corresponds to MDHEN and CDR2 to SYDVKM. Trimming costs V 3 bases and J 3 bases, and their ends lie 18 bases apart.